Reported below is one TCR beta chain. This clone was counted a few times. Its antigen specificity is not known. No per-base quality is available; no much larger clone lies one base away. The entry originates in a study of beta chain features in type 1 diabetes listed by TCRdb under 2018. General notes on the study: Mean age, gender distribution, total cell number and subset yield did not differ between patients and healthy donors. A total of approximately 110,000,000 sorted cells were examined across all samples, and a strong correlation was observed between cell number per subset and RNA yield. In the study, TCRB repertoires of sorted circulating CD4+ T cell subsets from recently diagnosed type 1 diabetes patients were compared with those of matched healthy donors. Naive and central memory subsets were obtained from all 30 or so donors, but regulatory and stem cell-like memory subsets were isolated from only 8 patients and roughly eight healthy donors.

Each donor gave one peripheral blood draw, averaging roughly 100 mL, which was collected into heparinised tubes. A BD FACSAria II and a panel including CD45RO, CCR7, CD25, CD127, CD95 and CD27 were used to sort naive, central memory, regulatory and stem cell-like memory CD4+ T cells. A purity above 95% was achieved for all sorted populations. PBMCs were isolated immediately by Lymphoprep density gradient centrifugation and stained directly without culture. So that batch effects would be minimized, each experiment stained and sorted samples in pairs, pairing one healthy donor with one patient. All of the isolated RNA was reverse transcribed with the High Capacity cDNA Reverse Transcription Kit, so expressed TCRB transcripts were sequenced. Deep immunoSEQ sequencing was performed on naive, central memory and regulatory T cell samples, with an average of roughly 3.5 million total reads per sample. Sorted cells were lysed in RLT buffer and RNA was extracted with DNase-treated RNeasy Micro or Mini kits, depending on cell number. To prevent cross-contamination, every cell subset was processed on its own, while patient and healthy donor samples were processed together. TCRB sequences were amplified from cDNA with the immunoSEQ multiplex PCR, producing 87-bp fragments spanning the CDR3 region. Sequencing of the amplicons was done on the Illumina HiSeq platform. On the study's bioinformatics: PCR bias was computationally corrected using synthetic template baselines, reads within Hamming distance 2 were collapsed, and singletons that could not be merged were discarded. Reads were aligned against IMGT so that V, D and J genes, CDR3 length and insertions or deletions at six rearrangement sites could be assigned. Clonotype counts were normalized to sorted cell number within each subset before computing true diversity and Gini coefficients with the tcR R package. Repertoire sharing was quantified using the overlap coefficient calculated on TCRB nucleotide sequences. As a proxy for the pre-selection repertoire, out-of-frame TCRB sequences from naive cells were analyzed. TCRdb retrieved this table from immuneACCESS and kept in-frame rearrangements only. Not all clones are present; in checked studies, unresolved V genes account for under half, and no reason is known for the remainder. D and trimming were read from the DNA, whereas the V and J calls and clone size are those reported in that table. This sample gives hundreds of thousands of clones in total; around 15% of them show up just once. In total, the top ten clones hold 0.035% to 0.04% of the sample.

General findings and caveats noted by the study authors: PCR might favor shorter templates, but patient and control samples were amplified and corrected together, so any skew would affect both groups equally. In all four CD4+ subsets, TCRB CDR3 length was moderately but significantly shorter in type 1 diabetes patients. At VDJ recombination sites, type 1 diabetes patients had fewer insertions and more deleted nucleotides, which implies abnormalities in thymic rearrangement. Naive, central memory and regulatory TCRB repertoires appeared more similar among patients than among healthy donors. Because cDNA was sequenced instead of genomic DNA, highly expressing activated cells could be over-represented, though the groups showed no difference in activation or CD3 levels. Because small numbers of individuals were included in the HLA sub-analyses, any influence of HLA type on TCRB rearrangement was left unresolved.

Relative to germline, V is 2 bases shorter and J is 3 bases shorter, with 9 bases between their ends. Looking up the germline V gene yields CDR1 SQVTM and CDR2 ANQGSEA. Its CDR3 holds 13 amino acids, cysteine through phenylalanine. CDR3 DNA only is kept here, 39 bases in frame from base 1. This clonotype was obtained from a man aged 18 to 30 with type 1 diabetes. Recombination connected TRBV29-1 to TRBJ2-3; no D gene call is confident. Sequencing used naive CD4+ T cells from blood. The cell subset or site label of this sample denotes: true naive CD4+ T cells. The DNA reads TGCAGCGTTGAATCGGCTCTGACAGATACGCAGTATTTT. Its protein product is CSVESALTDTQYF.